The 14 T cell receptor beta chains presented below share a single source sample, sequenced in a study of cytomegalovirus exposure and HLA in healthy donors. The PCR ran on 60 Vbeta and 13 Jbeta primers. Assay: immunoSEQ multiplex PCR; the TCRdb copy retains only in-frame clones and omits some. The sample has tens of thousands of clones, 75% to 90% seen once. The sample was PBMCs. Receptors were obtained from a man over 45 in good health and CMV-seropositive.

Only one count was recorded for this clone. The rearrangement joins TRBV15 to TRBJ2-7; D unresolved. Germline V gives CDR1 LNHNV, CDR2 YYDKDF (reference sequence). There are 14 residues in the CDR3. V lost 0 bases to trimming and J lost 0 bases, with 6 bases between them. The CDR3 bases are TGTGCCACCAGCAGAGACAGGTACTCCTACGAGCAGTACTTC. As protein: CATSRDRYSYEQYF.

The rearrangement uses TRBV6-6 and TRBJ2-7; D is ambiguous. CDR3 length equals 14 residues. The germline V gene encodes CDR1 MNHNY and CDR2 SVGAGI (reference sequence). V lost 1 base, J lost 0 bases, and 7 bases lay in between. CDR3 in amino acids: CASSYLADSYEQYF. CDR3 DNA: TGTGCCAGCAGTTACTTGGCGGACTCCTACGAGCAGTACTTC.

This chain joins TRBV4-2 and TRBJ2-1, with TRBD2 matching over 13 bases. This CDR3 region has 17 residues. Germline V CDR1 and CDR2: LGHNA, YNFKEQ. Trimming took 3 bases from V and 6 from J; bases not matched to a gene: 8. The DNA for the CDR3 is TGTGCCAGCAGCCAGCTGCCCCGGACTAGCGGGAGCAATGAGCAGTTCTTC. Protein product: CASSQLPRTSGSNEQFF.

The J gene is TRBJ1-2, the V gene TRBV6-1, with TRBD1 matching over 8 bases. The V segment lost 6 bases and the J segment 2 bases; nucleotides outside the gene matches: 5. This CDR3 has 14 residues. Germline V gives CDR1 MNHNS, CDR2 SASEGT. The CDR3 protein is CASREDRANYGYTF. The CDR3 DNA follows: TGTGCCAGCAGGGAGGACAGGGCGAACTATGGCTACACCTTC.

This clone was observed a few times. CDR3 DNA: TGTGCCAGCTCACCACAGGGATGGCTAGCGGGAGGGCCCTCCAATGAGCAGTTCTTC. This encodes CASSPQGWLAGGPSNEQFF. V is TRBV18 and J is TRBJ2-1; TRBD2 agrees at 12 bases. Germline V gene data show CDR1 as KGHSH and CDR2 as LQKENI. This CDR3 is built from 19 residues. J lost 6 bases, V lost 1 base, and 13 bases had no gene match.

The chain recombines TRBV7-6 with TRBJ2-7; D possibly corresponds to TRBD1 (5 bases). Germline CDR1 reads SGHVS; CDR2 reads FNYEAQ. CDR3 size: 14 residues. V gave up 5 bases and J gave up 7 bases, with 18 bases separating them. The CDR3 protein is CASSPDTLISEQYF. The CDR3 DNA reads TGTGCCAGCAGCCCGGACACCCTGATTTCTGAGCAGTACTTC.

The V call is TRBV7-9, the J call TRBJ1-5, with TRBD1 as a possible D gene (5 bases). The V and J ends lost 10 bases and 4 bases respectively, with 11 bases between them. The CDR3 covers 12 residues. Germline V gene data show CDR1 as SEHNR and CDR2 as FQNEAQ (reference sequence). CDR3 loop: CAIQKGNQPQHF. The CDR3 DNA is TGTGCCATCCAAAAGGGGAATCAGCCCCAGCATTTT. Full variable domain (remainder filled in from reference TRBV7-9 and TRBJ1-5): DTGVSQNPRHKITKRGQNVTFRCDPISEHNRLYWYRQTLGQGPEFLTYFQNEAQLEKSRLLSDRFSAERPKGSFSTLEIQRTEQGDSAMYLCAIQKGNQPQHFGDGTRLSIL.

This clone was seen just once. J is TRBJ1-1 and V is TRBV5-1; 12 bases match TRBD1. The CDR3 sequence is 19 residues long. V shed 2 bases and J 5 bases; nucleotides not matched to a gene: 16. Germline CDR1 SGHRS, CDR2 YFSETQ. The CDR3 loop is CASSLRTGTGGKVRTEAFF. In nucleotides, the CDR3 is TGCGCCAGCAGCTTACGGACCGGGACAGGGGGCAAAGTGCGGACTGAAGCTTTCTTT.

Details on this clone: Mismatch with germline at one junction end may stem from a read error. The chain couples TRBV7-7 to TRBJ2-7; 9 bases fit TRBD2. Germline V gene sequence: CDR1 SSHAT, CDR2 FNYEAQ (reference sequence). The length of the CDR3 is 14 residues. The CDR3 sequence is CASSLGREGYEQYF. The CDR3 DNA reads as TGTGCTAGCAGCTTAGGGCGGGAGGGATACGAGCAGTACTTC. The full variable domain, rest sourced from reference TRBV7-7 and TRBJ2-7, is GAGVSQSPRYKVTKRGQDVTLRCDPISSHATLYWYQQALGQGPEFLTYFNYEAQPDKSGLPSDRFSAERPEGSISTLTIQRTEQRDSAMYRCASSLGREGYEQYFGPGTRLTVT.

The chain joins TRBV10-1 to TRBJ2-7; 11 positions agree with TRBD2. V lost 9 bases and J lost 0; bases outside the gene matches: 4. CDR1 and CDR2 (germline): WNHNN, SYGVQD (reference sequence). The CDR3 loop spans 14 amino acids. CDR3 bases: TGCGCCAGTTCTAGCGGGAGGAACTCCTACGAGCAGTACTTC. It is translated as CASSSGRNSYEQYF.

The chain's CDR3 is CASSQRPGLNEQFF. The CDR3 nucleotides are TGCGCCAGCAGCCAGCGACCTGGTTTGAATGAGCAGTTCTTC. V usage is TRBV5-1 and J usage is TRBJ2-1, with D hard to call. The CDR3 sequence is 14 residues long. Trimming stripped 4 bases from V and 7 bases from J, with 15 bases between. Germline V gives CDR1 SGHRS, CDR2 YFSETQ.

The chain uses TRBV4-1 and TRBJ2-3, with D possibly matching TRBD2 (5 bases). The germline gives CDR1 MGHRA, CDR2 YSYEKL. The length of the CDR3 is 16 residues. V lost 0 bases and J 3 bases, leaving 13 bases between the germline ends. The CDR3 protein is CASSQDLASFTDTQYF. DNA for the CDR3: TGCGCCAGCAGCCAAGATTTGGCTAGCTTTACAGATACGCAGTATTTT.

J is TRBJ2-7 and V is TRBV6-6, with D perhaps matching TRBD2 (5 bases). This CDR3 is 15 amino acids long. Trimming stripped 6 bases from V and 4 bases from J, with 19 bases between. The germline CDR1 and CDR2 sequences are MNHNY and SVGAGI (reference sequence). CDR3 sequence: CASSPSGPGIYEQYF. CDR3 DNA: TGTGCCAGCAGCCCGAGCGGACCTGGCATATACGAGCAGTACTTC.

This clone was counted a single time. The CDR3 spells CASSYSQGPQETQYF. The CDR3 nucleotides read TGTGCCAGCAGCTATTCACAGGGTCCCCAAGAGACCCAGTACTTC. The chain carries TRBV7-6 and TRBJ2-5; D possibly corresponds to TRBD1 (6 bases). The CDR3 covers 15 residues. Trimming stripped 4 bases from V and 1 base from J, with 13 bases between. The germline V gene encodes CDR1 SGHVS and CDR2 FNYEAQ.